The 2 T cell receptor beta chains reported below all come from one sample, sequenced in a study of blood T cell repertoires in COVID-19 (dated by TCRdb to about 2020). The protocol used for the library was the immunoSEQ multiplex PCR assay. TCRdb took over this immuneACCESS table, retaining in-frame rearrangements with V and J assigned. Such tables are incomplete; in checked studies, under half of the missing clones stem from an unresolved V gene, and the remainder is unexplained. This sample lists more than 200,000 clones; 65% to 90% were detected once. The ten most abundant clones make up 5.9% of the sample. The sample was peripheral blood. These receptors were collected from a man of 80 years or more with acute or convalescent COVID-19.

The chain uses TRBV11-2 and TRBJ2-1, with 10 positions matching TRBD2. The CDR3 has 15 amino acids. Germline loops: CDR1 SGHAT, CDR2 FQNNGV. With V trimmed by 1 base and J by 7 bases, 4 bases remained unmatched. The chain's CDR3 is CASSLVASGSNEQFF. Here the CDR3 DNA reads TGTGCCAGCAGCTTAGTGGCTAGCGGGAGTAATGAGCAGTTCTTC. The variable domain in full, with the rest retrieved from reference TRBV11-2 and TRBJ2-1, is EAGVAQSPRYKIIEKRQSVAFWCNPISGHATLYWYQQILGQGPKLLIQFQNNGVVDDSQLPKDRFSAERLKGVDSTLKIQPAKLEDSAVYLCASSLVASGSNEQFFGPGTRLTVL.

The J gene is TRBJ1-4, the V gene TRBV5-1; D perhaps matches TRBD1 (5 bases). There are 15 residues in the CDR3. CDR1 SGHRS and CDR2 YFSETQ come from the germline V gene. V lost 6 bases and J lost 2, with 14 bases in between. CDR3 sequence (DNA): TGCGCCAGCAAGGGAGGGACTTCGACTAATGAAAAACTGTTTTTT. Protein product: CASKGGTSTNEKLFF.